This passage covers 26 T cell receptor beta chains from one sample sequenced in a study of T cell responses to AZD1222 COVID-19 vaccine. Sequencing was performed with immunoSEQ multiplex PCR; in TCRdb, only in-frame clones are kept and a portion is missing. The table includes 130,000 to 150,000 clones, approximately 90% detected once. The sample was peripheral blood, taken 28 days after the second AZD1222 dose. These receptors originate from an adult who received the AZD1222 COVID-19 vaccine.

The V call is TRBV6-1, the J call TRBJ1-5; D is possibly TRBD1 (5 bases). CDR3 length: 15 residues. Trimming took 2 bases from V and 3 from J, leaving 11 bases between them. CDR1 is MNHNS, CDR2 SASEGT, per germline. Here the CDR3 reads CASSEQGIVNQPQHF. The CDR3 nucleotides are TGTGCCAGCAGTGAACAGGGAATCGTCAATCAGCCCCAGCATTTT.

This rearrangement joins TRBV3-1 (or the pseudogene TRBV3-2) to TRBJ2-7; 8 bases map to TRBD1. The germline V gene has CDR1 LGHDT and CDR2 YNNKEL (reference sequence). This CDR3 contains 14 residues. J lost 2 bases, V lost 3 bases, and 3 bases had no gene match. Written as DNA, the CDR3 is TGTGCCAGCAGCCAGCGGGACAGGCCCTACGAGCAGTACTTC. Its protein is CASSQRDRPYEQYF.

The chain has TRBV20-1 and TRBJ1-2; D might be TRBD1 (6 bases). Trimming pared 3 bases from V and 4 bases from J, leaving 12 bases between. The CDR3 consists of 13 residues. The germline V gene encodes CDR1 DFQATT and CDR2 SNEGSKA (reference sequence). CDR3 sequence: CSASSGAGYGYTF. Written as DNA, the CDR3 is TGCAGTGCTAGTTCAGGGGCGGGCTATGGCTACACCTTC.

J is TRBJ1-2 and V is TRBV19; no firm D call. CDR3 length: 14 residues. Germline assignment: CDR1 LNHDA and CDR2 SQIVND (reference sequence). Deletions cut 5 bases from V and 1 base from J, with 11 bases between. CDR3 loop: CASSWQTYNYGYTF. The DNA for the CDR3 is TGTGCCAGTAGTTGGCAGACCTATAACTATGGCTACACCTTC.

CDR3 bases: TGTGCCAGCAGCGTACAGGGTACCCGTGACAATGAGCAGTTCTTC. Residues: CASSVQGTRDNEQFF. The chain employs TRBV9 and TRBJ2-1, with a weak D call TRBD1 (5 bases). Trimming left V 1 base short and J 5 bases short, with 13 bases between. The germline gives CDR1 SGDLS, CDR2 YYNGEE. The CDR3 is 15 amino acids.

For the CDR3, the DNA is TGTGCCAGCACCGCAGGGACAGGTGATGGCTACACCTTC. Translating it yields CASTAGTGDGYTF. The chain links TRBV4-2 to TRBJ1-2, with TRBD1 identical over 8 bases. The CDR3 totals 13 residues. The ends lost 7 bases at V and 6 bases at J; junction bases unmatched: 7. Germline CDR1 LGHNA, CDR2 YNFKEQ.

The rearrangement joins TRBV18 to TRBJ2-3; maybe TRBD1 (5 bases). From germline, CDR1 is KGHSH and CDR2 LQKENI. V was trimmed by 1 base and J by 0 bases, leaving 14 bases between them. The CDR3 has 17 amino acids. The CDR3 sequence: CASSPRRTDTSTDTQYF. The CDR3 region has the DNA TGTGCCAGCTCACCACGAAGGACGGACACTAGCACAGATACGCAGTATTTT.

As DNA, the CDR3 is TGTGCCAGCAGTTGGACAGCAAACACTGAAGCTTTCTTT. Translation gives CASSWTANTEAFF. The V gene is TRBV6-2 or TRBV6-3, the J gene TRBJ1-1; maybe TRBD1 (6 bases). The V gene's germline CDR1 is MNHEY and CDR2 SVGEGT. The CDR3 has 13 amino acids. V gave up 4 bases and J gave up 2 bases, with 8 bases separating them.

The CDR3 region is CASSIGPQDNQPQHF. The CDR3 DNA reads as TGTGCCAGTAGTATAGGACCCCAGGACAATCAGCCCCAGCATTTT. V gene TRBV19 combines with J gene TRBJ1-5, with D uncertain. This CDR3 is built from 15 residues. Between the trimmed V and J ends, which lost 1 base and 3 bases, there was a span of 10 bases. The germline gives CDR1 LNHDA, CDR2 SQIVND (reference sequence).

The chain carries TRBV29-1 and TRBJ2-1; TRBD1 might be the D (5 bases). This CDR3 has 13 amino acids. V was clipped by 4 bases and J by 2 bases, with 9 bases between them. CDR1 SQVTM and CDR2 ANQGSEA come from the germline V gene. The CDR3, as DNA: TGCAGCGTTGGGTCCAGGGCCTACAATGAGCAGTTCTTC. Encoded protein: CSVGSRAYNEQFF.

The V and J genes are TRBV9 and TRBJ1-4; 7 bases line up with TRBD1. This CDR3 is built from 15 residues. Trimming at V came to 2 bases and at J to 7 bases, leaving 8 bases not matched to a gene. Germline V gene data show CDR1 as SGDLS and CDR2 as YYNGEE. The CDR3 region has the DNA TGTGCCAGCAGCGTGGGGCCGGCAGGGGGTGAAAAACTGTTTTTT. The encoded protein is CASSVGPAGGEKLFF.

The rearrangement uses TRBV6-1 and TRBJ1-5, with D perhaps TRBD1 (6 bases). V was pared by 1 base and J by 6 bases, with 13 bases between. CDR1 is MNHNS, CDR2 SASEGT, per germline. This CDR3 region has 15 residues. CDR3 amino acids: CASSEGRQAFQPQHF. The CDR3 region has the DNA TGTGCCAGCAGTGAAGGGAGACAGGCTTTTCAGCCCCAGCATTTT.

This clone was seen once. The CDR3 region is CASSSTAGGRNEQYF. The CDR3 DNA sequence: TGTGCCAGCAGCTCGACGGCAGGGGGGAGGAACGAGCAGTACTTC. The chain recombines TRBV7-9 with TRBJ2-7, with D possibly TRBD1 on 7 matching bases. V lost 4 bases and J lost 5, with 18 bases in between. In germline, CDR1 is SEHNR, CDR2 FQNEAQ (reference sequence). The CDR3 loop spans 15 amino acids.

V and J are TRBV11-3 and TRBJ2-2, with D perhaps matching TRBD1 (5 bases). CDR1 is SGHNT and CDR2 is YENEEA in the germline V gene. The CDR3 length is 13 residues. The V end was cut by 2 bases, the J end by 6 bases, with 7 bases between. The CDR3 reads CASSLSRAGELFF. The CDR3 DNA reads TGTGCCAGCAGCTTATCCAGGGCCGGGGAGCTGTTTTTT.

The chain recombines TRBV27 with TRBJ1-5; TRBD1 aligns across 9 bases. This CDR3 has 15 amino acids. The V gene's germline CDR1 is MNHEY and CDR2 SMNVEV (reference sequence). Trimming took 1 base from V and 7 from J; bases not matched to a gene: 5. CDR3 DNA: TGTGCCAGCAGTTTATTACAGGGGGCAGGCCAGCCCCAGCATTTT. Protein sequence: CASSLLQGAGQPQHF.

The CDR3 DNA sequence: TGTGCCAGCAGCTTTACGAGGGGAGTGTGGAACACTGAAGCTTTCTTT. Its translation: CASSFTRGVWNTEAFF. J is TRBJ1-1 and V is TRBV5-6; D is possibly TRBD1 (5 bases). In germline, CDR1 is SGHDT, CDR2 YYEEEE. There are 16 residues in the CDR3. The ends were cut back, 2 bases at V and 1 base at J, with 15 bases in the middle.

This chain joins TRBV11-3 and TRBJ2-5; D may be TRBD1 (5 bases). Germline V gene sequence: CDR1 SGHNT, CDR2 YENEEA. The CDR3 is made up of 15 amino acids. V was shortened by 0 bases and J by 5 bases, with 13 bases between the two germline ends. The CDR3 nucleotides are TGTGCCAGCAGCTTAGATCAGGGCACGCTGGAGACCCAGTACTTC. Protein sequence: CASSLDQGTLETQYF. Using reference TRBV11-3 and TRBJ2-5 for the parts outside the CDR3, the full variable domain is EAGVVQSPRYKIIEKKQPVAFWCNPISGHNTLYWYLQNLGQGPELLIRYENEEAVDDSQLPKDRFSAERLKGVDSTLKIQPAELGDSAVYLCASSLDQGTLETQYFGPGTRLLVL.

The rearrangement joins TRBV6-2 or TRBV6-3 to TRBJ2-1; 7 nucleotides agree with TRBD1. This CDR3 contains 14 residues. V shed 5 bases, J shed 6 bases, and the junction held 7 bases outside the gene matches. Per germline, CDR1 MNHEY and CDR2 SVGEGT. The CDR3 region has the DNA TGTGCCAGCAGTACAGGGGTTGAAGTCAATGAGCAGTTCTTC. Translated: CASSTGVEVNEQFF.

CDR3 residues: CASSVGDGRANYGYTF. In DNA, the CDR3 is TGTGCCAGCAGCGTAGGCGACGGCAGAGCTAACTATGGCTACACCTTC. The chain couples TRBV9 to TRBJ1-2, with no clear D. Germline CDR1 is SGDLS and CDR2 is YYNGEE. V was shortened by 0 bases and J by 0 bases, with 12 bases between the two germline ends. The CDR3 spans 16 residues.

Worth noting for this clone: Distinct nucleotide sequences in the sample also encode this CDR3. The V gene is TRBV19, the J gene TRBJ1-3; D may be TRBD1 (6 bases). This CDR3 comprises 14 residues. Germline lookup yields CDR1 LNHDA and CDR2 SQIVND (reference sequence). V was clipped by 4 bases and J by 0 bases, with 7 bases between them. CDR3 in DNA: TGTGCCAGTAGTACACAGGGCTCTGGAAACACCATATATTTT. Residues: CASSTQGSGNTIYF.

The chain couples TRBV6-5 to TRBJ1-1; a weak D match, TRBD1 (6 bases). Germline CDR1 and CDR2: MNHEY and SVGAGI. Trimming stripped 6 bases from V and 0 bases from J, with 8 bases between. The CDR3 contains 13 residues. As DNA, the CDR3 is TGTGCCAGCAGACAGGGCTTGAACACTGAAGCTTTCTTT. It is translated as CASRQGLNTEAFF.

CDR3 region: CASSPRGRITEAFF. The CDR3 coding sequence is TGTGCCAGCAGCCCCAGGGGGAGAATCACTGAAGCTTTCTTT. The chain carries TRBV7-2 and TRBJ1-1, with 7 positions matching TRBD1. The CDR3 sequence is 14 residues long. CDR1 SGHTA and CDR2 FQGNSA come from the germline V gene. The junction had 7 bases not matched to a gene; V was cut back by 5 bases and J by 4 bases.

J is TRBJ1-2 and V is TRBV7-9; the D gene is possibly TRBD1 (5 bases). V lost 5 bases and J 0 bases, leaving 13 bases between the germline ends. The CDR3 length is 15 residues. Germline CDR1 is SEHNR and CDR2 is FQNEAQ (reference sequence). The CDR3: CASSPTGQSNYGYTF. The CDR3 DNA sequence: TGTGCCAGCAGCCCGACGGGGCAGTCTAACTATGGCTACACCTTC.

The rearrangement uses TRBV29-1 and TRBJ1-1; D is perhaps TRBD1 (5 bases). The CDR3 consists of 15 residues. The V gene lost 6 bases and the J gene lost 1 base, with 18 bases spanning the gap. Per the germline V gene, CDR1 is SQVTM and CDR2 is ANQGSEA. Here the CDR3 reads CSVGGGTARNTEAFF. CDR3 nucleotides: TGCAGCGTAGGTGGGGGGACGGCTCGGAACACTGAAGCTTTCTTT. The whole variable domain, filled in from reference TRBV29-1 and TRBJ1-1, reads SAVISQKPSRDICQRGTSLTIQCQVDSQVTMMFWYRQQPGQSLTLIATANQGSEATYESGFVIDKFPISRPNLTFSTLTVSNMSPEDSSIYLCSVGGGTARNTEAFFGQGTRLTVV.

The chain employs TRBV5-1 and TRBJ2-7, with D perhaps matching TRBD2 (6 bases). Trimming removed 2 bases at V and 2 bases at J, with 11 bases between. CDR1 is SGHRS and CDR2 is YFSETQ in the germline V gene. The CDR3 consists of 14 residues. The CDR3 region is CASSFGAGTYEQYF. The CDR3 nucleotides are TGCGCCAGCAGCTTCGGTGCGGGGACCTACGAGCAGTACTTC. The whole variable domain, filled in from reference TRBV5-1 and TRBJ2-7, reads KAGVTQTPRYLIKTRGQQVTLSCSPISGHRSVSWYQQTPGQGLQFLFEYFSETQRNKGNFPGRFSGRQFSNSRSEMNVSTLELGDSALYLCASSFGAGTYEQYFGPGTRLTVT.

The chain combines TRBV3-1 (or the pseudogene TRBV3-2) with TRBJ2-2, with 13 nucleotides matching TRBD2. V lost 5 bases to trimming and J lost 7 bases; unmatched junction nucleotides: 4. The CDR3 runs 15 residues. Germline-derived CDR1 and CDR2 are LGHDT and YNNKEL (reference sequence). This CDR3 reads CASSSRLAGGGELFF. The CDR3 bases are TGTGCCAGCAGCTCCAGACTAGCGGGGGGCGGGGAGCTGTTTTTT.